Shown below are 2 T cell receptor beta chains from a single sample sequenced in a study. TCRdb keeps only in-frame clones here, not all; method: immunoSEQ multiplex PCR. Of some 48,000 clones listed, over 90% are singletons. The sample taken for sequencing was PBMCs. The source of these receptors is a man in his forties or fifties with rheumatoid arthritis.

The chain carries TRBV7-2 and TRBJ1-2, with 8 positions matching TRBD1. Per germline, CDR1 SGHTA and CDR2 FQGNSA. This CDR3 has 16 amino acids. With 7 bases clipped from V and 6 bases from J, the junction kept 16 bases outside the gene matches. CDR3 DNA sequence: TGTGCCAGCACACCCTTCCGGGACAGGTACCACAATGGCTACACCTTC. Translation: CASTPFRDRYHNGYTF.

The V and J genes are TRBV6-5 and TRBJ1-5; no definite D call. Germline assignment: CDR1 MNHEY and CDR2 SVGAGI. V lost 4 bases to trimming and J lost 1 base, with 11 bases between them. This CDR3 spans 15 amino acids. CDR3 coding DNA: TGTGCCAGCAGTTCCACCCGGAGGAGCAATCAGCCCCAGCATTTT. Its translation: CASSSTRRSNQPQHF.